This T cell receptor beta chain was captured in a study of blood T cell repertoires in COVID-19. Study background: Nucleic acid was either cDNA or gDNA, and it came from T cells, B-cell-depleted T cells, or PBMCs.

The assay was immunoSEQ multiplex PCR, and TCRdb's table has in-frame clones only and misses some. Here the sample spans a few hundred thousand clones, 80% to 90% being singletons. The V and J ends lost 6 bases and 2 bases respectively, with 18 bases between them. The germline V gene encodes CDR1 SEHNR and CDR2 FQNEAQ (reference sequence). The CDR3 contains 16 residues. Source material: PBMCs or T cells enriched from blood (not recorded which). The clonotype originates from a woman aged 50 to 65 who had recovered from COVID-19. The V gene is TRBV7-9, the J gene TRBJ2-3; D gene ambiguous. CDR3 region: CASSQTTYSLTDTQYF. The CDR3 DNA follows: TGTGCCAGCAGTCAAACCACCTACAGCCTCACAGATACGCAGTATTTT.